This TCR beta chain was documented in a study of blood T cell repertoires in COVID-19. Profiled with immunoSEQ multiplex PCR; TCRdb holds only in-frame clones, not every one. The repertoire holds around 250,000 clones, with around 90% as singletons. Trimming removed 5 bases at V and 2 bases at J, with 19 bases between. In germline, CDR1 is SGHVT, CDR2 SQSDAQ. This CDR3 contains 17 residues. The specimen sequenced was PBMCs or T cells enriched from blood (not recorded which). V gene TRBV7-4 combines with J gene TRBJ2-1, with D tentatively TRBD2 (5 bases). The sequence derives from a woman aged 30 to 39 with acute COVID-19. The CDR3 reads CASSPTGGFRTYNEQFF. The CDR3 DNA reads TGTGCCAGCAGCCCCACCGGCGGGTTTAGGACCTACAATGAGCAGTTCTTC.